The present T cell receptor (beta chain) was sequenced within a study of blood T cell repertoires in COVID-19. Overall study context: Acute and convalescent COVID-19 specimens originated in the United States, Italy and Spain. PBMCs, B-cell-depleted T cells, or T cells provided the cDNA or gDNA that made up the material.

Germline V gene data show CDR1 as SQVTM and CDR2 as ANQGSEA. CDR3 length: 18 amino acids. V was clipped by 4 bases and J by 0 bases; unmatched bases: 13. In the authors' methods: Reference gene primer amplification yielded estimated nucleated cell counts. Measured with immunoSEQ multiplex PCR; TCRdb has only the in-frame clones, and not every one. V and J calls and clone size are copied from that table; D and trimming were computed from the DNA. The data hold about 140,000 clones, with just over 85% observed a single time. Sequences were obtained from peripheral blood. The clonotype was recovered from a woman in her sixties or seventies with acute or convalescent COVID-19. The chain carries TRBV29-1 and TRBJ2-1; 9 positions match TRBD2. The CDR3 region has the DNA TGCAGCGTTGCCCGGTTGGAGCGGGGGGCTCACTCCTACAATGAGCAGTTCTTC. Translation: CSVARLERGAHSYNEQFF.